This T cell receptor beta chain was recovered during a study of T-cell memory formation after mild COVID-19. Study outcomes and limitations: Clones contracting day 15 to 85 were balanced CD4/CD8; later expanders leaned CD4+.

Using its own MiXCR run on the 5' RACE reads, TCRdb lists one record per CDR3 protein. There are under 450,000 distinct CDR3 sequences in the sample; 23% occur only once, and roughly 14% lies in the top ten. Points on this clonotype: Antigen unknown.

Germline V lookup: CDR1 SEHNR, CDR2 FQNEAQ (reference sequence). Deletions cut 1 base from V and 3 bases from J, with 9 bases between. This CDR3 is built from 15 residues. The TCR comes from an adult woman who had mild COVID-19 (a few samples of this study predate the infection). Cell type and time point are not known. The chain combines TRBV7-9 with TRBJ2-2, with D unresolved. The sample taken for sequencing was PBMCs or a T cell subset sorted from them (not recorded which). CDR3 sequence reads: CASSLEQSHTGELFF. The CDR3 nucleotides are TGTGCCAGCAGCTTAGAACAGAGTCACACCGGGGAGCTGTTTTTT.